A selection of T cell receptor beta chains follows, all from one sample in a study of cytomegalovirus exposure and HLA in healthy donors. Profiling relied on immunoSEQ multiplex PCR, and the TCRdb table lists in-frame clones only, not all of them. This table holds approximately 200,000 clones, around 79% found once. The sample taken for sequencing was PBMCs. The source is a girl aged 2 to 9 in good health and CMV-seronegative. CDR3s include the opening cysteine and the closing phenylalanine or tryptophan. D genes are given only for firm matches. A row's size may be missing; if present it is once, few, many or a size class.

V gene	D gene	clone size	J gene	CDR3 protein	CDR3 DNA
TRBV5-1	TRBD2	NA	TRBJ2-1	CATSNGAGNSYNEQFF	TGCGCCACCTCCAACGGAGCGGGGAACTCCTACAATGAGCAGTTCTTC
TRBV15	TRBD2	NA	TRBJ2-5	CATSSGGSQETQYF	TGTGCCACCAGCAGCGGGGGGTCCCAAGAGACCCAGTACTTC
TRBV30	NA	once	TRBJ2-2	CAWSELGVGELFF	TGTGCCTGGAGTGAGTTGGGCGTCGGGGAGCTGTTTTTT
TRBV7-9	TRBD1	NA	TRBJ1-2	CASSPGQSGGYTF	TGTGCCAGCAGCCCGGGACAGTCGGGTGGCTACACCTTC
TRBV5-6	NA	few	TRBJ2-7	CASSPTSVPYEQYF	TGTGCCAGCAGCCCAACGAGTGTTCCCTACGAGCAGTACTTC
TRBV5-6	TRBD2	NA	TRBJ2-1	CASSIVAGVIYEQFF	TGTGCCAGCAGCATCGTAGCGGGAGTAATCTATGAGCAGTTCTTC
TRBV6-6	NA	NA	TRBJ2-3	CASRPLQTNRDTQYF	TGTGCCAGCAGACCTCTCCAGACTAATAGGGATACGCAGTATTTT
TRBV2	TRBD2	once	TRBJ2-5	CASSGDGTSNQETQYF	TGTGCCAGCAGCGGGGACGGGACTAGCAACCAAGAGACCCAGTACTTC
TRBV5-6	NA	few	TRBJ2-3	CASSLLEGPTDTQYF	TGTGCCAGCAGCTTGTTGGAGGGACCCACAGATACGCAGTATTTT
TRBV27	NA	NA	TRBJ2-7	CASSPPTANYEQYF	TGTGCCAGCAGCCCGCCGACAGCCAACTACGAGCAGTACTTC
TRBV30	NA	NA	TRBJ1-2	CAWSVNRANGYTF	TGTGCCTGGAGTGTAAACAGGGCCAATGGCTACACCTTC
TRBV18	TRBD1	NA	TRBJ2-1	CASSRGQGDNEQFF	TGTGCCAGCTCCAGGGGACAGGGGGACAATGAGCAGTTCTTC
TRBV10-3	NA	NA	TRBJ1-4	CAISESTITGEKLFF	TGTGCCATCAGTGAGTCGACGATAACGGGTGAAAAACTGTTTTTT
TRBV7-9	NA	NA	TRBJ2-2	CASSGNGGSTGELFF	TGTGCCAGCAGCGGGAATGGGGGCAGCACCGGGGAGCTGTTTTTT
TRBV10-3	NA	NA	TRBJ1-2	CAISESSGYTF	TGTGCCATCAGTGAGTCGAGCGGCTACACCTTC
TRBV5-6	NA	NA	TRBJ2-7	CASSLSGYLSYEQYF	TGTGCCAGCAGCCTTTCAGGGTATCTCTCCTACGAGCAGTACTTC
TRBV11-2	NA	once	TRBJ2-2	CASSVSRLANTGELFF	TGTGCCAGCAGCGTAAGCCGCCTCGCGAACACCGGGGAGCTGTTTTTT
TRBV5-1	TRBD1	NA	TRBJ1-1	CASSPDRWGPEAFF	TGCGCCAGCAGCCCGGACAGGTGGGGCCCTGAAGCTTTCTTT
TRBV9	NA	NA	TRBJ2-7	CASSVGGRSYEQYF	TGTGCCAGCAGCGTCGGCGGCCGCTCCTACGAGCAGTACTTC
TRBV6-7	TRBD1	NA	TRBJ1-6	CASSHTKDRTSCPYCSYNSPLHF	TGTGCCAGCAGTCACACAAAGGACAGGACCAGTTGTCCCTACTGCTCCTATAATTCACCCCTCCACTTT
TRBV2	TRBD1	NA	TRBJ2-5	CASSGQIQETQYF	TGTGCCAGCTCGGGACAGATCCAAGAGACCCAGTACTTC
TRBV25-1	TRBD2	NA	TRBJ2-1	CASSAAGGPNEQFF	TGTGCCAGCAGTGCCGCGGGAGGGCCTAATGAGCAGTTCTTC
TRBV2	TRBD1	NA	TRBJ1-5	CASRRDRGNQPQHF	TGTGCCAGCAGAAGAGACAGGGGGAATCAGCCCCAGCATTTT
TRBV11-3	NA	NA	TRBJ2-1	CASSSLGNNEQFF	TGTGCCAGCAGCTCTCTCGGGAACAATGAGCAGTTCTTC
TRBV9	TRBD1	NA	TRBJ1-1	CASSAGTAVSEAFF	TGTGCCAGCAGCGCCGGGACAGCTGTGTCTGAAGCTTTCTTT
TRBV12-1	NA	NA	TRBJ2-2	CASSFDLEERTGELFF	TGTGCCAGCAGCTTTGACCTGGAGGAACGGACCGGGGAGCTGTTTTTT
TRBV29-1	NA	once	TRBJ1-2	CSVTTKLANYGYTF	TGCAGCGTCACGACAAAACTAGCTAACTATGGCTACACCTTC
TRBV5-6	NA	once	TRBJ2-3	CASSFPTGADTQYF	TGTGCCAGCAGCTTCCCGACTGGTGCAGATACGCAGTATTTT
TRBV5-1	TRBD1	NA	TRBJ1-4	CASSLSGGRREKLFF	TGCGCCAGCAGCTTATCAGGGGGCCGGCGGGAAAAACTGTTTTTT
TRBV19	TRBD2	few	TRBJ2-1	CASGRAGYEQFF	TGTGCCAGCGGGAGGGCCGGGTATGAGCAGTTCTTC
TRBV5-1	TRBD1	NA	TRBJ2-5	CASSLGTGRQETQYF	TGCGCCAGCAGCCTTGGGACAGGACGACAAGAGACCCAGTACTTC
TRBV14	NA	once	TRBJ1-2	CASSREGASFNYGYTF	TGTGCCAGCAGCCGCGAAGGGGCTAGTTTCAACTATGGCTACACCTTC